In this sample, the clone carrying this T cell receptor (beta chain) turned up a few times. Its antigen is currently unknown. Germline-derived CDR1 and CDR2 are SGHVS and FQNEAQ. J gave up 5 bases and V 5 bases, and 7 bases lay outside the gene matches. The CDR3 consists of 15 residues. These data are taken from a study of response to subunit inactivated influenza vaccine. Findings of the study overall: It was suggested by the authors that few new T cells are recruited by each seasonal influenza vaccination.

TCRdb reprocessed the RT-PCR reads via MiXCR and lists one record per CDR3 protein. The sample contains over 800,000 distinct CDR3 sequences, 21% of which appear only once. The sequencing here drew on PBMCs from blood, taken more than 4 days after vaccination. The V and J genes are TRBV7-8 and TRBJ2-1, with 9 bases identical to TRBD2. This clonotype was obtained from a man aged 45-65 years who received an inactivated influenza vaccine. This CDR3 is CASSRREGANNEQFF. The DNA of the CDR3 is TGTGCCAGCAGCCGGCGGGAGGGCGCGAACAATGAGCAGTTCTTC.